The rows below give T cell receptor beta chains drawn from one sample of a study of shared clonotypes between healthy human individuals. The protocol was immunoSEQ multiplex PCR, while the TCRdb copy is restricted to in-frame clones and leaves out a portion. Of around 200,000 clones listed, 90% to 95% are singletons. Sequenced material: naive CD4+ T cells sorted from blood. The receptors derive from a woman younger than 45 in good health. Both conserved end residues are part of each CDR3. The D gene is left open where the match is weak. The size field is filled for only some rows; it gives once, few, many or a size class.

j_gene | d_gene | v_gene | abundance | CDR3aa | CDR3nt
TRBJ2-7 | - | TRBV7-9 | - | CASRPLNGEQYF | TGTGCCAGCAGACCCCTGAACGGCGAGCAGTACTTC
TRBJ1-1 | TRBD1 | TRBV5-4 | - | CASSLLGQTNTEAFF | TGTGCCAGCAGCTTGCTGGGACAGACGAACACTGAAGCTTTCTTT
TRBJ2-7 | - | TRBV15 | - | CATSRDLWLGGEGVGEQDF | TGTGCCACCAGCAGAGATCTCTGGCTAGGAGGCGAAGGAGTGGGTGAGCAGGACTTC
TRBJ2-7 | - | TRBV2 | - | CASSEWVGAGVDEQYF | TGTGCCAGCAGTGAATGGGTCGGGGCAGGGGTAGACGAGCAGTACTTC
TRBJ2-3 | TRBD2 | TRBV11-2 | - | CASSLRGLAGTDTQYF | TGTGCCAGCAGCTTACGAGGACTAGCTGGCACAGATACGCAGTATTTT
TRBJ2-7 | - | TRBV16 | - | CASSRTGSGKGEQYF | TGTGCCAGCAGCCGAACCGGGTCGGGAAAGGGCGAGCAGTACTTC
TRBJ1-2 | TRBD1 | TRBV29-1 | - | CSVPDRIYYGYTF | TGCAGCGTTCCGGACAGGATATACTATGGCTACACCTTC
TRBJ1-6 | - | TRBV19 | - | CASSIRNSPLHF | TGTGCCAGTAGTATCCGTAATTCACCCCTCCACTTT
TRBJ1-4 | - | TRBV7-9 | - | CASSSVPPSEKLFF | TGTGCCAGCAGCTCTGTCCCTCCGAGCGAAAAACTGTTTTTT
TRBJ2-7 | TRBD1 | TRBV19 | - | CASRADRGYEQYF | TGTGCCAGTAGAGCAGACAGGGGCTACGAGCAGTACTTC
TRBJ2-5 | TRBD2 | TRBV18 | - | CASSATSGQETQYF | TGTGCCAGCTCAGCGACTAGCGGACAAGAGACCCAGTACTTC
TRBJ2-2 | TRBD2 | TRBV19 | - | CASSKLAGDRTGELFF | TGTGCCAGTAGTAAGCTAGCGGGAGATCGCACCGGGGAGCTGTTTTTT
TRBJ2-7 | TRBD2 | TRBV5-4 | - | CASSRLAGVGYEQYF | TGTGCCAGCAGCAGACTAGCGGGAGTCGGCTACGAGCAGTACTTC
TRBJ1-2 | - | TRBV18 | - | CASSPGDGYTF | TGTGCCAGCTCCCCAGGGGACGGCTACACCTTC
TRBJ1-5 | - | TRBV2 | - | CASSDPWSGYSNQPQHF | TGTGCCAGCAGTGATCCGTGGTCAGGGTATAGCAATCAGCCCCAGCATTTT
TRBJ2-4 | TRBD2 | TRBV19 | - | CASSIAGIAGEDIQYF | TGTGCCAGTAGTATAGCGGGGATAGCGGGAGAGGACATTCAGTACTTC
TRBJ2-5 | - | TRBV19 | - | CASSQQLQETQYF | TGTGCCAGTAGTCAGCAGCTTCAAGAGACCCAGTACTTC
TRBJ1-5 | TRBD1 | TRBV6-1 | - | CASSEQGGSQPQHF | TGTGCCAGCAGTGAACAAGGGGGCTCTCAGCCCCAGCATTTT
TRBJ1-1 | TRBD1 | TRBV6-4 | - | CARKGQGAASDTEAFF | TGTGCCAGGAAGGGACAGGGGGCCGCCTCGGACACTGAAGCTTTCTTT
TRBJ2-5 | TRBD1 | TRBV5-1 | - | CASSSGQGGETQYF | TGCGCCAGCAGCTCCGGACAGGGCGGCGAGACCCAGTACTTC
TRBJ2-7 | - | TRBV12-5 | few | CASGPSSGYEQYF | TGTGCTAGTGGCCCAAGCAGCGGTTACGAGCAGTACTTC
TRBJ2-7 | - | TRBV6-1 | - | CASSERDGSYEQYF | TGTGCCAGCAGTGAGAGGGATGGGTCCTACGAGCAGTACTTC
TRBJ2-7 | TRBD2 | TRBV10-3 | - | CAISEGLAGAEQYF | TGTGCCATCAGTGAGGGACTAGCGGGGGCCGAGCAGTACTTC
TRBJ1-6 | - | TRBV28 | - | CASSLWGASVSPLHF | TGTGCCAGCAGTTTATGGGGGGCTTCTGTTTCACCCCTCCACTTT
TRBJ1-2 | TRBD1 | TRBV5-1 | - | CASSWGTGNYGYTF | TGCGCCAGCAGCTGGGGGACAGGGAACTATGGCTACACCTTC
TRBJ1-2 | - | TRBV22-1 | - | CPGRLARKTYGYTF | TGTCCTGGGAGACTAGCGAGAAAGACCTATGGCTACACCTTC
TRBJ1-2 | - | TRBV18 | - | CASSISRNSLEGYTF | TGTGCCAGCTCAATATCTAGAAACTCTTTAGAGGGCTACACCTTC
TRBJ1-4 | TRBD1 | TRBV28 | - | CASSTGQENEKLFF | TGTGCCAGCAGTACTGGACAGGAGAATGAAAAACTGTTTTTT
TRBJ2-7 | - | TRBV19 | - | CASSMDLYREQYF | TGTGCCAGTAGTATGGACCTGTACCGCGAGCAGTACTTC
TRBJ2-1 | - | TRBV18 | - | CASSPNYNEQFF | TGTGCCAGCTCACCGAATTACAATGAGCAGTTCTTC
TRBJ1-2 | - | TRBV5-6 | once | CASRTLGYGYTF | TGTGCCAGCAGAACTTTGGGGTATGGCTACACCTTC
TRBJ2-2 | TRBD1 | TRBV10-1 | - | CASSAGGRTGELFF | TGCGCCAGCAGTGCAGGGGGTCGCACCGGGGAGCTGTTTTTT
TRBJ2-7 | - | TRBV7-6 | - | CASSLDTPYEQYF | TGTGCCAGCAGCTTAGACACGCCGTACGAGCAGTACTTC
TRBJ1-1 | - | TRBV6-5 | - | CASSYSLGTEAFF | TGTGCCAGCAGTTACTCCCTCGGCACTGAAGCTTTCTTT
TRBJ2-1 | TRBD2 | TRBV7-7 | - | CASSQQGTSGSNEQFF | TGTGCCAGCAGCCAGCAGGGGACTAGCGGGAGTAATGAGCAGTTCTTC
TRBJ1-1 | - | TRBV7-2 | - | CASSFLPRRLNTEAFF | TGTGCCAGCAGCTTCTTACCCCGACGGCTGAACACTGAAGCTTTCTTT
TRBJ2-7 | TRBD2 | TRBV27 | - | CASSRWGPTSGRAEVGYEQYF | TGTGCCAGCTCCAGGTGGGGCCCGACTAGCGGGAGGGCCGAGGTTGGCTACGAGCAGTACTTC
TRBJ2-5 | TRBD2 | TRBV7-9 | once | CASSFDYLAGDEQYF | TGTGCCAGCAGCTTCGATTATCTAGCGGGAGATGAGCAGTACTTC
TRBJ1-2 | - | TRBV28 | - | CASSLLGSGDYGYTF | TGTGCCAGCAGTTTGTTAGGGTCAGGGGACTATGGCTACACCTTC
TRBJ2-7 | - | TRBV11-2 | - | CASSFSAGGSYEQYF | TGTGCCAGCAGCTTCAGTGCGGGTGGTTCCTACGAGCAGTACTTC
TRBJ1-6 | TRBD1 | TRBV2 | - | CASIRQGSYNSPLHF | TGTGCCAGCATTAGACAGGGGTCCTATAATTCACCCCTCCACTTT
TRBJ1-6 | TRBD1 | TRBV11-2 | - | CASSLKLTGAISPLHF | TGTGCCAGCAGCTTAAAGTTGACAGGGGCGATTTCACCCCTCCACTTT
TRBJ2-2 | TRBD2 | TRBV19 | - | CASSIDPSGSVNTGELFF | TGTGCCAGTAGTATAGATCCTAGCGGGAGTGTGAACACCGGGGAGCTGTTTTTT
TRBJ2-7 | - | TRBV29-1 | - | CSVCQAGVYEQYF | TGCAGCGTTTGTCAGGCCGGGGTCTACGAGCAGTACTTC
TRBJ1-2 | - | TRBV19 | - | CASSGTANYGYTF | TGTGCCAGTAGTGGGACGGCTAACTATGGCTACACCTTC
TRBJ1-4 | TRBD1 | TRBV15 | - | CATSIRTGSNEKLFF | TGTGCCACCAGCATCCGGACAGGGTCTAATGAAAAACTGTTTTTT
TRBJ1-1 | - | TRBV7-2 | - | CASSLVAGAFF | TGTGCCAGCAGCTTGGTGGCTGGGGCTTTCTTT
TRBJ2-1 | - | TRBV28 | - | CASRHPDVYNEQFF | TGTGCCAGCAGACACCCGGACGTCTACAATGAGCAGTTCTTC
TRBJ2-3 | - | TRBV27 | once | CASRGGLGTDTQYF | TGTGCCAGCAGGGGGGGCTTAGGCACAGATACGCAGTATTTT
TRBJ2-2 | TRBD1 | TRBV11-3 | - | CASSLGQAKAGELFF | TGTGCCAGCAGCTTGGGACAGGCTAAAGCCGGGGAGCTGTTTTTT
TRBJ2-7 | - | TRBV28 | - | CASSLGTGPPYEQYF | TGTGCCAGCAGTTTAGGAACAGGTCCTCCCTACGAGCAGTACTTC
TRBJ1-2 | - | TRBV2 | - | CASRFDSGQRGYTF | TGTGCCAGCAGATTCGACAGCGGTCAGAGGGGCTACACCTTC
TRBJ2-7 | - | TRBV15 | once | CATSRSGESYEQYF | TGTGCCACCAGCAGATCTGGGGAGTCGTACGAGCAGTACTTC